This passage covers 27 T cell receptor beta chains from one sample sequenced in a study of PD-L1 blockade in urothelial cancer. Time point reported: pretreatment peripheral blood. This table comes from immunoSEQ multiplex PCR, and its TCRdb copy is limited to in-frame clones, with some not included. The table shows approximately 90,000 clones, with under 90% occurring only once. The material sequenced was PBMCs, taken around atezolizumab (anti-PD-L1) treatment. The receptor source for this set is a man in his sixties with urothelial cancer.

The CDR3, as DNA: TGTGCCAGTAGTATACGACTAGCGGGAGGTCCCTACGAGCAGTACTTC. Translating gives CASSIRLAGGPYEQYF. The chain links TRBV19 to TRBJ2-7; TRBD2 agrees at 13 bases. J was trimmed by 2 bases and V by 2 bases; bases with no gene match: 3. Looked up from germline, CDR1 is LNHDA and CDR2 is SQIVND (reference sequence). The CDR3 has 16 amino acids. The whole variable domain, remainder taken from reference TRBV19 and TRBJ2-7, is DGGITQSPKYLFRKEGQNVTLSCEQNLNHDAMYWYRQDPGQGLRLIYYSQIVNDFQKGDIAEGYSVSREKKESFPLTVTSAQKNPTAFYLCASSIRLAGGPYEQYFGPGTRLTVT.

CDR3 nucleotide sequence: TGTGCCAGCTTATTTAGTTCCAATGAGCAGTTCTTC. The encoded protein is CASLFSSNEQFF. The V gene is TRBV2, the J gene TRBJ2-1; D remains unclear. The V end lost 8 bases, the J end lost 6 bases, and 11 bases lay between the germline ends. The CDR3 is made up of 12 amino acids. Germline V gene sequence: CDR1 SNHLY, CDR2 FYNNEI.

The genes are TRBV5-1 and TRBJ2-6, with 8 bases fitting TRBD1. Germline assignment: CDR1 SGHRS and CDR2 YFSETQ. Losses at the gene ends were 6 bases for V and 2 bases for J; bases not matched to a gene: 13. This CDR3 has 18 residues. The CDR3 region is CASNDYTIRGPGANVLTF. The CDR3 bases are TGCGCCAGCAACGACTACACCATCAGGGGGCCTGGGGCCAACGTCCTGACTTTC. The full variable domain, completed using reference TRBV5-1 and TRBJ2-6, is KAGVTQTPRYLIKTRGQQVTLSCSPISGHRSVSWYQQTPGQGLQFLFEYFSETQRNKGNFPGRFSGRQFSNSRSEMNVSTLELGDSALYLCASNDYTIRGPGANVLTFGAGSRLTVL.

The genes are TRBV19 and TRBJ2-3, with D uncertain. Between the trimmed V and J ends, which lost 5 bases and 2 bases, there was a span of 14 bases. The CDR3 sequence is 15 residues long. Germline V gene lookup returns CDR1 LNHDA and CDR2 SQIVND (reference sequence). The CDR3 nucleotides are TGTGCCAGTAGTCCCCTCTGGCAGGACACAGATACGCAGTATTTT. This codes for CASSPLWQDTDTQYF.

The V and J genes are TRBV6-5 and TRBJ2-3, with D tentatively TRBD2 (7 bases). The CDR3 covers 14 residues. CDR1 and CDR2 (germline): MNHEY, SVGAGI. Trimming left V 7 bases short and J 2 bases short, with 13 bases between. DNA for the CDR3: TGTGCCAGCAATCGGGGGGCGCCCACAGATACGCAGTATTTT. Residues: CASNRGAPTDTQYF.

The genes are TRBV2 and TRBJ1-5; D gene unclear. Trimming stripped 3 bases from V and 0 bases from J, with 9 bases between. Germline assignment: CDR1 SNHLY and CDR2 FYNNEI. CDR3 length: 15 residues. CDR3 bases: TGTGCCAGCAGTGAGGGAGGCTATAGCAATCAGCCCCAGCATTTT. This translates into CASSEGGYSNQPQHF.

This chain uses TRBV6-5 with TRBJ2-5, with TRBD1 identical over 8 bases. The CDR3 covers 13 residues. J was trimmed by 5 bases and V by 6 bases; bases with no gene match: 5. Germline V CDR1 and CDR2: MNHEY, SVGAGI. CDR3 in DNA: TGTGCCAGCAGAACAGGGGGTCGGGAGACCCAGTACTTC. It encodes CASRTGGRETQYF.

The chain couples TRBV28 to TRBJ2-1; weak D call: TRBD1 (6 bases). This CDR3 comprises 13 residues. Germline lookup yields CDR1 MDHEN and CDR2 SYDVKM. The V end lost 10 bases, the J end lost 4 bases, and 14 bases lay between the germline ends. CDR3 amino acids: CAIGAGAYNEQFF. The CDR3, as DNA: TGTGCCATAGGGGCAGGGGCTTACAATGAGCAGTTCTTC.

V is TRBV7-8 and J is TRBJ1-2, with D maybe TRBD1 (5 bases). Germline values: CDR1 SGHVS, CDR2 FQNEAQ. V was trimmed by 4 bases and J by 6 bases, leaving 21 bases between them. The CDR3 is made up of 16 amino acids. The chain's CDR3 is CASSSRTGTFIHGYTF. CDR3 coding DNA: TGTGCCAGCAGCTCCCGGACCGGGACTTTCATCCATGGCTACACCTTC. Full variable domain (rest looked up from reference TRBV7-8 and TRBJ1-2): GAGVSQSPRYKVAKRGQDVALRCDPISGHVSLFWYQQALGQGPEFLTYFQNEAQLDKSGLPSDRFFAERPEGSVSTLKIQRTQQEDSAVYLCASSSRTGTFIHGYTFGSGTRLTVV.

The CDR3 sequence: CASSLEAGKETQYF. CDR3 in DNA: TGCGCCAGCAGCTTGGAGGCGGGAAAGGAGACCCAGTACTTC. This chain connects TRBV5-1 to TRBJ2-5; D might be TRBD2 (6 bases). This CDR3 comprises 14 residues. The V end was cut by 0 bases, the J end by 5 bases, with 11 bases between. The germline V gene has CDR1 SGHRS and CDR2 YFSETQ.

This rearrangement joins TRBV13 to TRBJ2-7; the match to TRBD2 covers 9 bases. Germline assignment: CDR1 PRHDT and CDR2 FYEKMQ (reference sequence). This CDR3 is 16 amino acids long. Losses at the gene ends were 0 bases for V and 0 bases for J; bases not matched to a gene: 3. This chain's CDR3 is CASSLGLAGVSYEQYF. The CDR3 nucleotides read TGTGCCAGCAGCTTAGGCTTAGCGGGGGTCTCCTACGAGCAGTACTTC.

This clone was picked up one time. The chain has TRBV18 and TRBJ2-1; 9 bases are shared with TRBD2. The germline CDR1 and CDR2 sequences are KGHSH and LQKENI. With 5 bases clipped from V and 8 bases from J, the junction kept 13 bases outside the gene matches. The CDR3 extends over 16 amino acids. CDR3: CASSRYIAGEGDEQFF. Here the CDR3 DNA reads TGTGCCAGCTCAAGATATATAGCGGGAGAAGGCGATGAGCAGTTCTTC.

The chain carries TRBV29-1 and TRBJ2-7, with TRBD2 matching 7 bases. The germline V gene has CDR1 SQVTM and CDR2 ANQGSEA. The CDR3 covers 13 residues. Trimming took 7 bases from V and 4 from J; bases not matched to a gene: 10. The CDR3 bases are TGCAGCGCCGAAAGAGGGGAGGGTTACGAGCAGTACTTC. Amino acid sequence: CSAERGEGYEQYF.

CDR3 sequence: CASRPNTEAFF. The CDR3 DNA sequence: TGTGCCAGCCGTCCGAACACTGAAGCTTTCTTT. The chain combines TRBV6-1 with TRBJ1-1; D not certain. This CDR3 comprises 11 residues. Germline V gene lookup returns CDR1 MNHNS and CDR2 SASEGT. Trimming pared 8 bases from V and 1 base from J, leaving 5 bases between.

J is TRBJ2-7 and V is TRBV5-4; TRBD2 aligns across 9 bases. The trim removed 4 bases at V and 6 bases at J, leaving 11 bases unmatched. Germline CDR1 reads SGHNT; CDR2 reads YYREEE (reference sequence). The CDR3 is made up of 15 amino acids. The CDR3 nucleotides are TGTGCCAGCAGCCCCGTGGCTAGCGGGAAAAGCGAGCAGTACTTC. Protein sequence: CASSPVASGKSEQYF.

The chain uses TRBV10-3 and TRBJ2-1, with D possibly being TRBD2 (7 bases). The germline CDR1 and CDR2 sequences are ENHRY and SYGVKD. Trimming stripped 3 bases from V and 3 bases from J, with 15 bases between. The CDR3 is 16 residues long. CDR3 DNA: TGTGCCATCAGTGACTTAGGGGGGGGTCACTACAATGAGCAGTTCTTC. It encodes CAISDLGGGHYNEQFF.

The gene calls are TRBV9 and TRBJ1-2; 11 bases map to TRBD1. In germline, CDR1 is SGDLS, CDR2 YYNGEE. CDR3 length: 15 amino acids. The V and J ends lost 3 bases and 4 bases, in that order; junction bases with no gene match: 5. The CDR3 DNA follows: TGTGCCAGCAGCGCCAGGACAGGGGGCTCCTATGGCTACACCTTC. Amino acids: CASSARTGGSYGYTF. Variable domain in full (rest from reference TRBV9 and TRBJ1-2): DSGVTQTPKHLITATGQRVTLRCSPRSGDLSVYWYQQSLDQGLQFLIQYYNGEERAKGNILERFSAQQFPDLHSELNLSSLELGDSALYFCASSARTGGSYGYTFGSGTRLTVV.

This chain links TRBV7-3 with TRBJ1-5; 8 bases match TRBD1. The V gene's germline CDR1 is SGHTA and CDR2 FQGTGA. The CDR3 is 15 residues long. Trimming cost V 4 bases and J 1 base; bases outside gene matches: 3. The DNA for the CDR3 is TGTGCCAGCAGCTCCACAGGGGGGAGCAATCAGCCCCAGCATTTT. The encoded protein is CASSSTGGSNQPQHF.

J is TRBJ1-2 and V is TRBV30; D might be TRBD1 (6 bases). V was pared by 0 bases and J by 5 bases, with 19 bases between. The CDR3 runs 16 residues. Germline CDR1 reads GTSNPN; CDR2 reads SVGIG (reference sequence). The CDR3 sequence: CAWSVGFRTATYGYTF. In nucleotides, the CDR3 is TGTGCCTGGAGTGTAGGATTTCGGACAGCCACTTATGGCTACACCTTC.

V usage is TRBV11-3 and J usage is TRBJ2-2, with D possibly matching TRBD2 (7 bases). The V end lost 2 bases, the J end lost 3 bases, and 13 bases lay between the germline ends. Per germline, CDR1 SGHNT and CDR2 YENEEA. The CDR3 is made up of 16 amino acids. The DNA for the CDR3 is TGTGCCAGCAGCTTAAGGGGGGGGTTAGACACCGGGGAGCTGTTTTTT. This sequence encodes CASSLRGGLDTGELFF.

In its sample, this clone was seen a few times. The CDR3 DNA follows: TGTGCCAGTAGTGAACGACTAGCGGGAATCCCTCCAGATACGCAGTATTTT. Amino acids: CASSERLAGIPPDTQYF. The rearrangement joins TRBV19 to TRBJ2-3, with 11 bases fitting TRBD2. The germline CDR1 and CDR2 sequences are LNHDA and SQIVND (reference sequence). V was pared by 5 bases and J by 4 bases, with 11 bases of the junction left unmatched. This CDR3 is 17 amino acids long.

This chain joins TRBV6-5 and TRBJ1-3, with D unresolved. V was clipped by 7 bases and J by 3 bases, with 4 bases between them. Germline assignment: CDR1 MNHEY and CDR2 SVGAGI. The CDR3 sequence is 11 residues long. The CDR3 loop reads CASTGGNTIYF. The CDR3 nucleotides are TGTGCCAGCACCGGTGGAAACACCATATATTTT.

This clone was seen more than once but under ten times. This rearrangement joins TRBV30 to TRBJ2-7; D not resolved. Trimming shortened V by 5 bases and J by 4 bases, and 9 bases separated the two germline ends. CDR3 length: 11 amino acids. Germline CDR1 GTSNPN, CDR2 SVGIG (reference sequence). Here the CDR3 reads CAWGAEYEQYF. The CDR3 DNA sequence: TGTGCCTGGGGTGCGGAGTACGAGCAGTACTTC.

This clone was observed a single time. CDR3 amino acids: CAWATQGGTEAFF. The CDR3 region has the DNA TGTGCCTGGGCGACACAGGGTGGGACTGAAGCTTTCTTT. The chain joins TRBV30 to TRBJ1-1, with D tentatively TRBD1 (6 bases). Germline CDR1 reads GTSNPN; CDR2 reads SVGIG (reference sequence). Trimming shortened V by 5 bases and J by 5 bases, and 15 bases separated the two germline ends. The CDR3 is 13 residues long.

CDR3 sequence reads: CASTSQGARSNQPQHF. The CDR3 DNA follows: TGTGCCAGTACGAGCCAGGGGGCGAGGAGCAATCAGCCCCAGCATTTT. This chain connects TRBV19 to TRBJ1-5, with TRBD1 identical over 8 bases. Germline lookup yields CDR1 LNHDA and CDR2 SQIVND (reference sequence). This CDR3 spans 16 amino acids. The ends lost 7 bases at V and 1 base at J; junction bases unmatched: 9.

The chain carries TRBV6-1 and TRBJ2-1; 7 bases line up with TRBD2. Per the germline V gene, CDR1 is MNHNS and CDR2 is SASEGT. V dropped 2 bases and J dropped 4; count of bases not matched to a gene: 8. The CDR3 has 16 amino acids. The CDR3 sequence: CASSERGGSSYNEQFF. The DNA for the CDR3 is TGTGCCAGCAGTGAAAGGGGCGGGAGTAGTTACAATGAGCAGTTCTTC.

The chain joins TRBV5-1 to TRBJ2-7; D not resolved. The CDR3 has 15 residues. Trimming cost V 0 bases and J 0 bases, with 10 bases left between them. CDR1 and CDR2 (germline): SGHRS, YFSETQ. The CDR3 DNA reads TGCGCCAGCAGCTTGGATCAGTTTTACTCCTACGAGCAGTACTTC. It translates to CASSLDQFYSYEQYF.